This TCR beta chain was sequenced for a study of tumor and adjacent non-tumor tissue in lung cancer. Whole-study context: Aged about 30 to 76 years, patients included fewer than 11 men and 4 or 5 women with stage I to III disease. Findings and caveats of the study: Top 100 clones took a larger repertoire share in normal lung. Shorter survival was associated with higher TCR diversity in tumors.

Three rounds of nested PCR, following a modified ARM-PCR protocol, produced the TCRbeta library. TCRdb recomputed calls from the multiplex PCR reads with MiXCR, one row per CDR3 protein. Of about 70,000 distinct CDR3 sequences listed, roughly 72% were seen once; the top ten hold roughly 30%. On this clonotype: Its matching antigen is unknown. Compared with germline, one end of the junction differs, possibly owing to a read error.

The V gene's germline CDR1 is MDHEN and CDR2 SYDVKM. This CDR3 has 14 amino acids. The template was RNA from unsorted bulk tissue. This chain connects TRBV28 to TRBJ1-3; 7 bases match TRBD1. Sequenced material: lung tumor tissue. This clonotype was sampled from a man between 60 and 75 years old with non-small cell lung cancer. CDR3 DNA sequence: TGTGCCAGCGAGGGGGCGTCTTCGGGAAGCACCATATGTTTT. It translates to CASEGASSGSTICF.